The sequence of this T cell receptor beta chain was determined in a study of blood T cell repertoires in COVID-19. Study details: T cells, B-cell-depleted T cells, or PBMCs supplied cDNA or gDNA.

A COVID-19 case was met by exposed participants within 2 weeks before study entry. CDR1 is SGHAT, CDR2 FQNNGV, per germline. Trimming at V came to 5 bases and at J to 12 bases, leaving 12 bases not matched to a gene. The CDR3 has 15 amino acids. Assay used: immunoSEQ multiplex PCR; TCRdb lists only in-frame clones, some missing. The data show fewer than 300,000 clones, with 80% to 85% seen just once and around 5% held by the top ten. The receptor comes from a man aged 40-50 years who had been exposed to COVID-19. The chain uses TRBV11-2 and TRBJ2-1; 11 bases are shared with TRBD2. Sequenced material: PBMCs or T cells enriched from blood (not recorded which). The CDR3: CASSIGTSGPLRQFF. Written as DNA, the CDR3 is TGTGCCAGCAGCATCGGGACTAGCGGCCCATTAAGGCAGTTCTTC.